This entry lists 17 T cell receptor beta chains sequenced from one sample in a study of shared clonotypes between healthy human individuals. Here immunoSEQ multiplex PCR was the method, and the copy in TCRdb shows in-frame clones only, minus some. Among about 610,000 clones listed, around 96% were seen once. Naivety among CD8 cells was defined by CD45RO negativity and positive CCR7 selection, thereby excluding terminally differentiated effector memory CD45RA+ cells. The source material was naive CD8+ T cells sorted from blood. These receptors came from a woman aged 25 to 39 in good health.

The V and J genes are TRBV19 and TRBJ2-1; 9 bases fit TRBD2. The germline V gene encodes CDR1 LNHDA and CDR2 SQIVND (reference sequence). The CDR3 is made up of 17 amino acids. V was clipped by 1 base and J by 0 bases; unmatched bases: 4. CDR3 nucleotides: TGTGCCAGTAGTATAGGACTAGCGGATGACTCCTACAATGAGCAGTTCTTC. The encoded protein is CASSIGLADDSYNEQFF.

This clone was recorded only once. The V gene is TRBV7-9, the J gene TRBJ2-3; D may correspond to TRBD1 or TRBD2 (5 bases each). CDR1 and CDR2 (germline): SEHNR, FQNEAQ (reference sequence). The CDR3 extends over 13 amino acids. The ends were cut back, 4 bases at V and 1 base at J, with 6 bases in the middle. CDR3 in amino acids: CASSWDGTDTQYF. The CDR3 DNA sequence: TGTGCCAGCAGCTGGGACGGCACAGATACGCAGTATTTT.

The J gene is TRBJ2-7, the V gene TRBV30; possibly TRBD1 for D (6 bases). Germline CDR1 is GTSNPN and CDR2 is SVGIG (reference sequence). Trimming took 2 bases from V and 2 from J, leaving 22 bases between them. CDR3 size: 17 residues. CDR3 bases: TGTGCCTGGAGTTGCCCCCCTGGCCGGGACACTACCTACGAGCAGTACTTC. It specifies CAWSCPPGRDTTYEQYF.

This chain's CDR3 is CASSPTGSVEKLFF. As DNA, the CDR3 is TGTGCCAGCAGCCCGACCGGGTCGGTTGAAAAACTGTTTTTT. This chain uses TRBV5-5 with TRBJ1-4, with no clear D. The CDR3 consists of 14 residues. Germline values: CDR1 SGHKS, CDR2 YYEKEE (reference sequence). Trimming removed 4 bases at V and 7 bases at J, with 14 bases between. The full variable domain, in which reference TRBV5-5 and TRBJ1-4 provide the parts outside the CDR3, is DAGVTQSPTHLIKTRGQQVTLRCSPISGHKSVSWYQQVLGQGPQFIFQYYEKEERGRGNFPDRFSARQFPNYSSELNVNALLLGDSALYLCASSPTGSVEKLFFGSGTQLSVL.

V is TRBV29-1 and J is TRBJ2-7; 7 bases are shared with TRBD2. Per germline, CDR1 SQVTM and CDR2 ANQGSEA. V shed 6 bases, J shed 3 bases, and the junction held 17 bases outside the gene matches. This CDR3 has 16 residues. Written as DNA, the CDR3 is TGCAGCGTGGCGGGTTTACTAGCGAAGGGTAGCTACGAGCAGTACTTC. Translation: CSVAGLLAKGSYEQYF.

The rearrangement uses TRBV10-2 and TRBJ1-5; TRBD1 might be the D (5 bases). Germline lookup yields CDR1 WSHSY and CDR2 SAAADI. The CDR3 sequence is 13 residues long. V was shortened by 7 bases and J by 11 bases, with 18 bases between the two germline ends. The CDR3 protein is CASTPGGDGTQHF. CDR3 sequence (DNA): TGCGCCAGCACTCCGGGAGGGGACGGAACCCAGCATTTT.

The gene calls are TRBV5-8 and TRBJ2-7, with 8 bases that match TRBD2. The CDR3 length is 14 residues. Germline CDR1 SGHTS, CDR2 YDEGEE. The J segment lost 3 bases and the V segment lost 1 base, leaving 3 bases of the junction unmatched. This CDR3 is CASSLTGTSYEQYF. In DNA, the CDR3 is TGTGCCAGCAGCTTGACCGGGACTAGCTACGAGCAGTACTTC. Drawing the rest from reference TRBV5-8 and TRBJ2-7, the complete variable domain is EAGVTQSPTHLIKTRGQQATLRCSPISGHTSVYWYQQALGLGLQFLLWYDEGEERNRGNFPPRFSGRQFPNYSSELNVNALELEDSALYLCASSLTGTSYEQYFGPGTRLTVT.

This clone was observed once. The rearrangement links TRBV27 to TRBJ1-1, with 9 bases identical to TRBD1. This CDR3 comprises 14 residues. Germline V CDR1 and CDR2: MNHEY, SMNVEV (reference sequence). Trimming at V came to 3 bases and at J to 3 bases, leaving 2 bases not matched to a gene. The CDR3 sequence: CASSFDRGYTEAFF. CDR3 DNA sequence: TGTGCCAGCAGTTTCGACAGGGGGTACACTGAAGCTTTCTTT.

V usage is TRBV27 and J usage is TRBJ2-3; D is possibly TRBD1 (5 bases). The CDR3 is made up of 15 amino acids. Germline assignment: CDR1 MNHEY and CDR2 SMNVEV (reference sequence). Trimming removed 0 bases at V and 0 bases at J, with 7 bases between. CDR3 amino acids: CASSLSSGSTDTQYF. DNA of the CDR3: TGTGCCAGCAGTTTATCGTCAGGGAGCACAGATACGCAGTATTTT.

This clone has only one observation. V and J are TRBV30 and TRBJ2-2; the D call may be TRBD1 or TRBD2 (6 bases each). Trimming stripped 0 bases from V and 8 bases from J, with 10 bases between. Germline V gene sequence: CDR1 GTSNPN, CDR2 SVGIG (reference sequence). The length of the CDR3 is 13 residues. CDR3 sequence (DNA): TGTGCCTGGAGTGTAGGGGGGACAGGGGAGCTGTTTTTT. Translating it yields CAWSVGGTGELFF.

This clone was seen just once. The rearrangement links TRBV19 to TRBJ1-1; TRBD1 might be the D (6 bases). The V gene's germline CDR1 is LNHDA and CDR2 SQIVND (reference sequence). V lost 3 bases, J lost 1 base, and 12 bases lay in between. The CDR3 has 15 residues. As DNA, the CDR3 is TGTGCCAGTAGTATGGTTCAGGGGCAGAACACTGAAGCTTTCTTT. Residues: CASSMVQGQNTEAFF.

The chain couples TRBV7-2 to TRBJ2-3; TRBD1 matches at 7 bases. Germline assignment: CDR1 SGHTA and CDR2 FQGNSA. The V segment lost 5 bases and the J segment 1 base; nucleotides outside the gene matches: 3. The CDR3 runs to 14 residues. The CDR3 DNA reads TGTGCCAGCAGCCCCGGGACAGGCACAGATACGCAGTATTTT. This gives the protein CASSPGTGTDTQYF.

CDR3 sequence reads: CASSWLAGEGYEQYF. The DNA for the CDR3 is TGTGCCAGCAGCTGGCTAGCGGGAGAGGGCTACGAGCAGTACTTC. The chain carries TRBV7-8 and TRBJ2-7; 10 positions match TRBD2. Germline CDR1 is SGHVS and CDR2 is FQNEAQ. The junction had 6 bases not matched to a gene; V was cut back by 4 bases and J by 3 bases. The CDR3 sequence is 15 residues long.

The chain links TRBV19 to TRBJ1-5, with D unclear. The CDR3 contains 16 residues. V was clipped by 3 bases and J by 2 bases, with 14 bases between them. The germline gives CDR1 LNHDA, CDR2 SQIVND (reference sequence). The CDR3 sequence is CASSMFLFAGNQPQHF. CDR3 DNA: TGTGCCAGTAGTATGTTCCTTTTTGCGGGCAATCAGCCCCAGCATTTT.

The chain is built from TRBV28 and TRBJ1-1, with no clear D. This CDR3 is built from 15 residues. Trimming removed 6 bases at V and 5 bases at J, with 19 bases between. Germline loops: CDR1 MDHEN, CDR2 SYDVKM. CDR3 region: CASSFRVGAGTEAFF. CDR3 nucleotide sequence: TGTGCCAGCAGCTTTCGGGTGGGAGCTGGGACTGAAGCTTTCTTT. Full variable domain (outside the CDR3, taken from reference TRBV28 and TRBJ1-1): DVKVTQSSRYLVKRTGEKVFLECVQDMDHENMFWYRQDPGLGLRLIYFSYDVKMKEKGDIPEGYSVSREKKERFSLILESASTNQTSMYLCASSFRVGAGTEAFFGQGTRLTVV.

The chain couples TRBV5-6 to TRBJ2-3; D uncertain. The CDR3 loop spans 18 amino acids. The V gene's germline CDR1 is SGHDT and CDR2 YYEEEE. V lost 0 bases to trimming and J lost 2 bases, with 19 bases between them. The CDR3 coding sequence is TGTGCCAGCAGCTTGGTTGACCCTGGATGGGGTCTCACAGATACGCAGTATTTT. Protein product: CASSLVDPGWGLTDTQYF.

This chain joins TRBV19 and TRBJ1-2; maybe TRBD1 (5 bases). The V and J ends lost 3 bases and 2 bases respectively, with 13 bases between them. Germline CDR1 LNHDA, CDR2 SQIVND (reference sequence). CDR3 length: 15 amino acids. The DNA of the CDR3 is TGTGCCAGTAGTATGGGGCAGGGCAGAAACTATGGCTACACCTTC. Residues: CASSMGQGRNYGYTF.